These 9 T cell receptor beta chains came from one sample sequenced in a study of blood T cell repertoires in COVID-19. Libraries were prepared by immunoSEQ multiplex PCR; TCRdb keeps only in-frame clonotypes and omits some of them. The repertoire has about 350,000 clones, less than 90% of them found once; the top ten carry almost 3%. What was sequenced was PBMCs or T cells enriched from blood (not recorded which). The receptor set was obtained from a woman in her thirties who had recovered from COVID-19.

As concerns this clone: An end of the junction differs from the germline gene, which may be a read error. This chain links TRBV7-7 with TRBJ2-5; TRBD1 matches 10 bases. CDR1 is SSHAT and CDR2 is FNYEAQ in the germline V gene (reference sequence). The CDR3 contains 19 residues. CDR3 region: CASSFFGDRGLLGEETQYF. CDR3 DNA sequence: TGTGCTAGCAGCTTTTTTGGGGACAGGGGCCTGCTCGGGGAGGAGACCCAGTACTTC.

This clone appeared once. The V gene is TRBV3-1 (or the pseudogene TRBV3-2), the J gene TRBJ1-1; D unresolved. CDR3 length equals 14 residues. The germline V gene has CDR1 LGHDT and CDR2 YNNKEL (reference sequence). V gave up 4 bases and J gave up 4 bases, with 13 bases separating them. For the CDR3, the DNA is TGTGCCAGCAGCCTCGCGCGTTCAACCACTGAAGCTTTCTTT. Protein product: CASSLARSTTEAFF.

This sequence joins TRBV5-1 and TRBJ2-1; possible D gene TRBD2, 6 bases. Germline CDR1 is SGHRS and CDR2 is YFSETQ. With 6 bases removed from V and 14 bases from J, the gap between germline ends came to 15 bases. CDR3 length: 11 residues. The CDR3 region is CASNQMGEEFF. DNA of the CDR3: TGCGCCAGCAATCAAATGGGGGAGGAGTTCTTC.

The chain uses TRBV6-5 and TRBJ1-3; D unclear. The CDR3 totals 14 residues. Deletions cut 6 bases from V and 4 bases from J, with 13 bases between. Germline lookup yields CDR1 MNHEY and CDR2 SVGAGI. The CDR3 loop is CASSGSRVGNTIYF. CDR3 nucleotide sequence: TGTGCCAGCAGCGGCTCCCGGGTCGGAAACACCATATATTTT.

The CDR3: CASSFGQGGYGYTF. DNA of the CDR3: TGTGCCAGCAGCTTTGGACAGGGTGGCTATGGCTACACCTTC. This chain connects TRBV7-8 to TRBJ1-2; TRBD1 matches at 8 bases. The trim removed 3 bases at V and 4 bases at J, leaving 4 bases unmatched. The CDR3 length is 14 residues. Germline V gives CDR1 SGHVS, CDR2 FQNEAQ.

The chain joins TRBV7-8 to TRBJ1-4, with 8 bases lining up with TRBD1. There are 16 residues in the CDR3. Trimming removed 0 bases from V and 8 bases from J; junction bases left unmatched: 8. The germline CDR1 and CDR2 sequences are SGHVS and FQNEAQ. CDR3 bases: TGTGCCAGCAGCTTAGCGAGGACAGGGTGGGGAGAAAAACTGTTTTTT. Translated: CASSLARTGWGEKLFF.

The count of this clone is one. For the CDR3, the DNA is TGTGCCATCAGTGTGAAGCCGGCGGGAGTGGGTACCGGGGAGCTGTTTTTT. It is translated as CAISVKPAGVGTGELFF. The chain recombines TRBV10-3 with TRBJ2-2, with 7 bases aligning to TRBD2. CDR1 and CDR2 from the germline V gene are ENHRY and SYGVKD. This CDR3 has 17 amino acids. The ends lost 4 bases at V and 5 bases at J; junction bases unmatched: 13.

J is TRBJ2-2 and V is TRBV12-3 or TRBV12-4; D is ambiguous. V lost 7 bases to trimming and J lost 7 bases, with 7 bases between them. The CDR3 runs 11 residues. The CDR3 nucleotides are TGTGCCAGCACCTCGTACGGGGAGCTGTTTTTT. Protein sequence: CASTSYGELFF.

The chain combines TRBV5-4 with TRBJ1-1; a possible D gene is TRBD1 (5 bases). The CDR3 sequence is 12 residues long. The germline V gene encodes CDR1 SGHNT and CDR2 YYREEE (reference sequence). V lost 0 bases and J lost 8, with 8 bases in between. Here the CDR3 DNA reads TGTGCCAGCAGCTTGGTCGGGGGAGAAGCTTTCTTT. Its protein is CASSLVGGEAFF. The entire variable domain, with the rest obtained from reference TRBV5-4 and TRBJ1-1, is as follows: ETGVTQSPTHLIKTRGQQVTLRCSSQSGHNTVSWYQQALGQGPQFIFQYYREEENGRGNFPPRFSGLQFPNYSSELNVNALELDDSALYLCASSLVGGEAFFGQGTRLTVV.